These 23 T cell receptor beta chains were all obtained from the same sample, sequenced in a study of blood T cell repertoires in COVID-19. Sequencing was performed with immunoSEQ multiplex PCR; in TCRdb, only in-frame clones are kept and a portion is missing. The sample holds hundreds of thousands of clones, about 85% seen once. The material sequenced was peripheral blood. These receptors were obtained from a young man with active or convalescent COVID-19.

V and J are TRBV7-3 and TRBJ2-6; D is possibly TRBD1 (6 bases). Trimming shortened V by 5 bases and J by 4 bases, and 12 bases separated the two germline ends. The CDR3 covers 15 residues. The germline V gene encodes CDR1 SGHTA and CDR2 FQGTGA. The CDR3 coding sequence is TGTGCCAGCAGCATTGGGGGCGAGGGGGCCAACGTCCTGACTTTC. This translates into CASSIGGEGANVLTF.

The gene calls are TRBV5-1 and TRBJ2-5; D perhaps matches TRBD2 (6 bases). Germline V gene lookup returns CDR1 SGHRS and CDR2 YFSETQ. The CDR3 extends over 15 amino acids. Trimming left V 4 bases short and J 4 bases short, with 17 bases between. The CDR3 here is CASSPESGPRETQYF. In DNA, the CDR3 is TGCGCCAGCAGCCCAGAAAGCGGGCCCCGAGAGACCCAGTACTTC.

This clone occurred a few times. CDR3 bases: TGTGCCAGCAGCTACGATGGCGGAGGAAACACCATATATTTT. Encoded protein: CASSYDGGGNTIYF. The J gene is TRBJ1-3, the V gene TRBV7-2; D is unresolved. V gave up 4 bases and J gave up 4 bases, with 11 bases separating them. Germline-derived CDR1 and CDR2 are SGHTA and FQGNSA. CDR3 size: 14 residues.

The rearrangement joins TRBV30 to TRBJ2-3; 7 positions agree with TRBD1. The CDR3 spans 15 residues. The V and J ends lost 2 bases and 0 bases, in that order; junction bases with no gene match: 5. Germline CDR1 reads GTSNPN; CDR2 reads SVGIG (reference sequence). CDR3 bases: TGTGCCTGGAGTCCGGCCAGGGGGAGCACAGATACGCAGTATTTT. It codes for CAWSPARGSTDTQYF.

The chain links TRBV5-1 to TRBJ1-1; TRBD1 is a possible D gene (6 bases). In germline, CDR1 is SGHRS, CDR2 YFSETQ. The CDR3 sequence is 20 residues long. The germline V and J ends were trimmed by 2 bases and 0 bases, with 26 bases remaining between them. The CDR3 region is CASSFTHYFRGRRLNTEAFF. The CDR3 DNA reads as TGCGCCAGCAGCTTTACCCACTATTTCAGGGGCCGCCGGCTGAACACTGAAGCTTTCTTT. The whole variable domain, filled in from reference TRBV5-1 and TRBJ1-1, reads KAGVTQTPRYLIKTRGQQVTLSCSPISGHRSVSWYQQTPGQGLQFLFEYFSETQRNKGNFPGRFSGRQFSNSRSEMNVSTLELGDSALYLCASSFTHYFRGRRLNTEAFFGQGTRLTVV.

This chain links TRBV7-3 with TRBJ2-7, with unresolved D. The CDR3 runs to 13 residues. Trimming left V 2 bases short and J 4 bases short, with 9 bases between. Germline CDR1 reads SGHTA; CDR2 reads FQGTGA. The CDR3 protein is CASSLGSRYEQYF. The CDR3 DNA follows: TGTGCCAGCAGCTTAGGGTCGCGGTACGAGCAGTACTTC. The variable domain in full, completed from reference TRBV7-3 and TRBJ2-7, reads GAGVSQTPSNKVTEKGKYVELRCDPISGHTALYWYRQSLGQGPEFLIYFQGTGAADDSGLPNDRFFAVRPEGSVSTLKIQRTERGDSAVYLCASSLGSRYEQYFGPGTRLTVT.

CDR3 sequence: CASSVVAGGGDEQFF. The DNA of the CDR3 is TGTGCCAGCAGCGTAGTAGCGGGAGGTGGGGATGAGCAGTTCTTC. This chain links TRBV9 with TRBJ2-1; TRBD2 matches 10 bases. This CDR3 is built from 15 residues. Germline V gives CDR1 SGDLS, CDR2 YYNGEE. V trimming: 0 bases; J trimming: 8 bases; junction bases outside the gene matches: 5. The full variable domain, with the rest looked up from reference TRBV9 and TRBJ2-1, is DSGVTQTPKHLITATGQRVTLRCSPRSGDLSVYWYQQSLDQGLQFLIQYYNGEERAKGNILERFSAQQFPDLHSELNLSSLELGDSALYFCASSVVAGGGDEQFFGPGTRLTVL.

This chain links TRBV2 with TRBJ2-7; 7 nucleotides agree with TRBD1. Germline V gene lookup returns CDR1 SNHLY and CDR2 FYNNEI. Losses at the gene ends were 3 bases for V and 3 bases for J; bases not matched to a gene: 5. The CDR3 extends over 14 amino acids. CDR3 region: CASSDQGVIYEQYF. The CDR3 nucleotides are TGTGCCAGCAGTGATCAGGGGGTAATCTACGAGCAGTACTTC.

This clone has just a few counts. The rearrangement uses TRBV19 and TRBJ1-5; D perhaps matches TRBD1 (5 bases). V gave up 2 bases and J gave up 1 base, with 9 bases separating them. This CDR3 comprises 15 residues. The germline gives CDR1 LNHDA, CDR2 SQIVND (reference sequence). This chain's CDR3 is CASSIKGLSNQPQHF. The CDR3 DNA reads as TGTGCCAGTAGTATAAAGGGGTTGAGCAATCAGCCCCAGCATTTT.

CDR3 DNA: TGCAGTGCTAGTCCGGTAGCGGGAGAGAACATTCAGTACTTC. As protein: CSASPVAGENIQYF. The chain uses TRBV20-1 and TRBJ2-4, with 9 bases identical to TRBD2. The CDR3 spans 14 residues. The germline V gene encodes CDR1 DFQATT and CDR2 SNEGSKA (reference sequence). V was clipped by 3 bases and J by 7 bases; unmatched bases: 7.

The chain employs TRBV7-9 and TRBJ2-4, with D tentatively TRBD1 (6 bases). Germline CDR1 and CDR2: SEHNR and FQNEAQ (reference sequence). Trimming took off 5 bases at V and 0 bases at J, with 14 bases between the two ends. This CDR3 has 16 residues. This chain's CDR3 is CASSLLGGLAKNIQYF. CDR3 DNA sequence: TGTGCCAGCAGCCTCTTAGGGGGATTAGCCAAAAACATTCAGTACTTC. The complete variable domain, with remaining parts taken from reference TRBV7-9 and TRBJ2-4, reads DTGVSQNPRHKITKRGQNVTFRCDPISEHNRLYWYRQTLGQGPEFLTYFQNEAQLEKSRLLSDRFSAERPKGSFSTLEIQRTEQGDSAMYLCASSLLGGLAKNIQYFGAGTRLSVL.

This clone turned up a few times. The V gene is TRBV5-1, the J gene TRBJ2-2; D is undetermined. Trimming took 6 bases from V and 0 from J, leaving 12 bases between them. Germline V gene data show CDR1 as SGHRS and CDR2 as YFSETQ. The length of the CDR3 is 15 residues. The CDR3 DNA follows: TGCGCCAGCAAGGATCAGGCCGCGAACACCGGGGAGCTGTTTTTT. Protein sequence: CASKDQAANTGELFF. Supplemented by reference TRBV5-1 and TRBJ2-2, the full variable domain reads KAGVTQTPRYLIKTRGQQVTLSCSPISGHRSVSWYQQTPGQGLQFLFEYFSETQRNKGNFPGRFSGRQFSNSRSEMNVSTLELGDSALYLCASKDQAANTGELFFGEGSRLTVL.

This chain uses TRBV2 with TRBJ1-6, with D possibly being TRBD1 (6 bases). This CDR3 has 15 residues. Trimming took off 6 bases at V and 8 bases at J, with 17 bases between the two ends. Germline CDR1 reads SNHLY; CDR2 reads FYNNEI. CDR3 nucleotide sequence: TGTGCCAGCAGCCCGGCGGGGGGCACGGATTCACCCCTCCACTTT. As protein: CASSPAGGTDSPLHF.

This clone was seen more than once but under ten times. The CDR3 DNA is TGTGCCAGCAGCCCCACAGGGGTTCGCGGGGAGCTGTTTTTT. This gives the protein CASSPTGVRGELFF. V and J are TRBV11-2 and TRBJ2-2; 7 bases line up with TRBD1. V trimming: 5 bases; J trimming: 7 bases; junction bases outside the gene matches: 7. Germline-derived CDR1 and CDR2 are SGHAT and FQNNGV. This CDR3 has 14 residues. Filled out from reference TRBV11-2 and TRBJ2-2, the complete variable domain reads EAGVAQSPRYKIIEKRQSVAFWCNPISGHATLYWYQQILGQGPKLLIQFQNNGVVDDSQLPKDRFSAERLKGVDSTLKIQPAKLEDSAVYLCASSPTGVRGELFFGEGSRLTVL.

This rearrangement joins TRBV20-1 to TRBJ1-3; D ambiguous. The germline V and J ends were trimmed by 6 bases and 1 base, with 16 bases remaining between them. CDR3 length: 15 amino acids. The germline gives CDR1 DFQATT, CDR2 SNEGSKA (reference sequence). DNA of the CDR3: TGCAGTGCAAGTAGCGACGCTTTTTCTGGAAACACCATATATTTT. Encoded protein: CSASSDAFSGNTIYF.

This sequence joins TRBV6-5 and TRBJ2-7; 7 positions match TRBD1. The V segment lost 6 bases and the J segment 5 bases; nucleotides outside the gene matches: 10. The CDR3 runs 14 residues. Germline CDR1 and CDR2: MNHEY and SVGAGI. This chain's CDR3 is CASRREGAVHEQYF. The CDR3 DNA is TGTGCCAGCAGAAGAGAGGGGGCAGTTCACGAGCAGTACTTC.

This chain connects TRBV20-1 to TRBJ2-3; D gene uncertain. CDR3 length equals 11 residues. In germline, CDR1 is DFQATT, CDR2 SNEGSKA (reference sequence). V was cut by 7 bases and J by 4 bases, with 9 bases left in between. The CDR3 bases are TGCAGTGTAACTGTGCCAGATACGCAGTATTTT. Protein sequence: CSVTVPDTQYF.

The CDR3 DNA reads TGTGCCAGCAGTCAGGGGCCTGAAGCTTTCTTT. This gives the protein CASSQGPEAFF. The V call is TRBV6-2 or TRBV6-3, the J call TRBJ1-1, with a tentative D call TRBD1 (6 bases). The CDR3 is made up of 11 amino acids. V lost 5 bases, J lost 6 bases, and 7 bases lay in between. Germline V lookup: CDR1 MNHEY, CDR2 SVGEGT.

The count of this clone is one. J is TRBJ2-2 and V is TRBV19; TRBD2 matches 7 bases. V shed 2 bases and J 4 bases; nucleotides not matched to a gene: 4. In germline, CDR1 is LNHDA, CDR2 SQIVND (reference sequence). This CDR3 comprises 15 residues. CDR3 sequence: CASSIYREGTGELFF. The CDR3 region has the DNA TGTGCCAGTAGTATATATAGGGAGGGCACCGGGGAGCTGTTTTTT. Full variable domain (missing parts from reference TRBV19 and TRBJ2-2): DGGITQSPKYLFRKEGQNVTLSCEQNLNHDAMYWYRQDPGQGLRLIYYSQIVNDFQKGDIAEGYSVSREKKESFPLTVTSAQKNPTAFYLCASSIYREGTGELFFGEGSRLTVL.

The CDR3 spells CASSLDRQGKNYGYTF. The CDR3 DNA reads TGTGCCAGCAGCTTAGATAGACAGGGCAAGAACTATGGCTACACCTTC. This chain connects TRBV7-8 to TRBJ1-2; 7 bases line up with TRBD1. The CDR3 is 16 residues long. The trim removed 1 base at V and 2 bases at J, leaving 7 bases unmatched. Germline V gives CDR1 SGHVS, CDR2 FQNEAQ. Full variable domain (remainder filled in from reference TRBV7-8 and TRBJ1-2): GAGVSQSPRYKVAKRGQDVALRCDPISGHVSLFWYQQALGQGPEFLTYFQNEAQLDKSGLPSDRFFAERPEGSVSTLKIQRTQQEDSAVYLCASSLDRQGKNYGYTFGSGTRLTVV.

The chain has TRBV14 and TRBJ2-7; the D is unclear. This CDR3 contains 13 residues. The V gene lost 3 bases and the J gene lost 2 bases, with 8 bases spanning the gap. Germline CDR1 and CDR2: SGHDN and FVKESK. The CDR3 sequence: CASSQVDPYEQYF. The CDR3 DNA follows: TGTGCCAGCAGCCAGGTAGATCCCTACGAGCAGTACTTC.

The chain has TRBV11-3 and TRBJ2-5; D gene uncertain. The ends were cut back, 5 bases at V and 5 bases at J, with 12 bases in the middle. Germline assignment: CDR1 SGHNT and CDR2 YENEEA. CDR3 length: 13 residues. Here the CDR3 reads CASSHLTEETQYF. Written as DNA, the CDR3 is TGTGCCAGCAGCCACCTCACAGAGGAGACCCAGTACTTC.

V is TRBV5-1 and J is TRBJ2-3, with 7 bases lining up with TRBD2. The trim removed 4 bases at V and 0 bases at J, leaving 5 bases unmatched. There are 15 residues in the CDR3. Germline CDR1 reads SGHRS; CDR2 reads YFSETQ. CDR3 in amino acids: CASSTSVSSTDTQYF. CDR3 bases: TGCGCCAGCAGCACTAGCGTCTCTAGCACAGATACGCAGTATTTT. The variable domain in full, completed from reference TRBV5-1 and TRBJ2-3, reads KAGVTQTPRYLIKTRGQQVTLSCSPISGHRSVSWYQQTPGQGLQFLFEYFSETQRNKGNFPGRFSGRQFSNSRSEMNVSTLELGDSALYLCASSTSVSSTDTQYFGPGTRLTVL.